This entry lists 5 T cell receptor beta chains sequenced from one sample in a study of T cells in Graves' hyperthyroidism and ophthalmopathy. It was RNA transcripts that yielded the amplified TCR beta CDR3 regions. Primed by the HTBI set, a first-round RT-PCR was run on the TCR CDR3. TCRdb ran MiXCR on the multiplex PCR reads and lists one entry per CDR3 protein. The table shows under 450,000 distinct CDR3 sequences, with approximately 14% occurring only once. The sequencing sample was made of blood. The receptor source for this set is a woman aged 18-30 years with Graves' hyperthyroidism.

This clonotype occurred many times. V and J are TRBV20-1 and TRBJ1-5; D remains unclear. Trimming took 3 bases from V and 5 from J, leaving 11 bases between them. The CDR3 is made up of 13 amino acids. The germline V gene encodes CDR1 DFQATT and CDR2 SNEGSKA (reference sequence). CDR3 sequence reads: CSASDQDYQPQHF. CDR3 nucleotide sequence: TGCAGTGCTAGTGACCAGGATTATCAGCCCCAGCATTTT.

The CDR3 loop reads CASSQANSEAFF. The CDR3 nucleotides read TGTGCCAGCAGCCAAGCGAACAGCGAAGCTTTCTTT. The chain has TRBV3-1 and TRBJ1-1; D remains ambiguous. The CDR3 covers 12 residues. The ends were cut back, 1 base at V and 8 bases at J, with 8 bases in the middle. Germline assignment: CDR1 LGHDT and CDR2 YNNKEL (reference sequence).

This clonotype was detected many times. The gene calls are TRBV7-8 and TRBJ2-2; tentative D call: TRBD2 (5 bases). The CDR3 totals 13 residues. Between the trimmed V and J ends, which lost 0 bases and 6 bases, there was a span of 5 bases. Germline CDR1 reads SGHVS; CDR2 reads FQNEAQ. The CDR3 DNA follows: TGTGCCAGCAGCTTAGCGAGGGCCGGGGAGCTGTTTTTT. It yields the protein CASSLARAGELFF.

This clonotype showed up just a few times. The rearrangement joins TRBV18 to TRBJ2-7, with 12 bases identical to TRBD2. V was pared by 4 bases and J by 4 bases, with 11 bases of the junction left unmatched. CDR3 length: 17 amino acids. CDR1 KGHSH and CDR2 LQKENI come from the germline V gene. The CDR3 is CASSLIASGRGSYEQYF. CDR3 in DNA: TGTGCCAGCTCACTCATCGCTAGCGGGAGGGGGTCTTACGAGCAGTACTTC.

This clonotype has at least ten counts. This chain joins TRBV15 and TRBJ1-4; D is undetermined. The germline gives CDR1 LNHNV, CDR2 YYDKDF (reference sequence). The CDR3 is 13 residues long. The germline V and J ends were trimmed by 3 bases and 7 bases, with 9 bases remaining between them. The CDR3 reads CATSSRGTEKLFF. CDR3 sequence (DNA): TGTGCCACCAGCAGTCGGGGAACTGAAAAACTGTTTTTT.